This section outlines one TCR beta chain sequence together with its context. Germline V gene data show CDR1 as ENHRY and CDR2 as SYGVKD. The trim removed 8 bases at V and 5 bases at J, leaving 10 bases unmatched. This CDR3 contains 15 residues. Researchers amplified the TCR beta CDR3 regions from RNA transcripts. First-round RT-PCR targeting the TCR CDR3 was performed with the HTBI primer set. MiXCR was run by TCRdb on the multiplex PCR reads, yielding one entry per CDR3 protein. In the table there are roughly 800,000 distinct CDR3 sequences, 38% of which are singletons. These data come from a study of T cells in Graves' hyperthyroidism and ophthalmopathy. Study in general: Peripheral blood specimens were obtained at initial diagnosis, prior to any treatment.

The specimen sequenced was blood. The rearrangement joins TRBV10-3 to TRBJ2-5, with 11 bases fitting TRBD1. The receptor's source is a man younger than 35 with Graves' hyperthyroidism. The CDR3 coding sequence is TGTGCCATCTGGGATTCGGACAGGGGGCAGGAGACCCAGTACTTC. It specifies CAIWDSDRGQETQYF.